This T cell receptor beta chain was recovered during a study of T cell repertoires in cytomegalovirus infection. Study context: Carrying CMV and the relevant HLA type showed in public TCR beta signatures.

The study's findings and limits: HLA-C-restricted CMV clonotypes gave the most frequent clonotype in two of eight donors.

The germline gives CDR1 DFQATT, CDR2 SNEGSKA (reference sequence). The CDR3 has 13 residues. V lost 5 bases and J lost 6, with 11 bases in between. TCRdb independently ran MiXCR on the reads; one entry per CDR3 protein. The sample gives 700,000 to 950,000 distinct CDR3 sequences, about 33% of which show up once; 9.5% to 15% is in the top ten. As concerns this clonotype: The antigen is unknown.

The sample was cultured CD8+ T cells from PBMCs, taken from culture after CMV antigen stimulation. The receptor was isolated from a human donor in good health (CMV status not recorded). Some clones in this sample may be carry-over from other donors' samples. This chain connects TRBV20-1 to TRBJ1-6; D uncertain. CDR3 DNA sequence: TGCAGTGCTCTAGGACCCGTTAATTCACCCCTCCACTTT. It specifies CSALGPVNSPLHF.